This T cell receptor (beta chain) was captured by sequencing in a study of untreated major depressive disorder. Study observations and caveats: Private clones made up every subject's top five TRBV05-01 clones. Three preselected Vbeta families were the sole sequencing comparisons. A comparatively small sample limits the generalizability of these findings.

This clone was seen a handful of times. Its antigen is not identified. Data came from immunoSEQ multiplex PCR; TCRdb stores just in-frame clones and leaves some out. The data show 20,000 to 25,000 clones, around 87% seen once. V was clipped by 0 bases and J by 7 bases; unmatched bases: 7. The CDR3 consists of 15 residues. Germline V gives CDR1 LNHNV, CDR2 YYDKDF (reference sequence). Excluded: major illness, comorbidity, regular medication, drug use, over 100 g alcohol weekly. The TCR originated in a woman in her 30s in good health. Material for sequencing was CD4+ T cells from PBMCs. V usage is TRBV15 and J usage is TRBJ2-7; 9 positions match TRBD1. CDR3 DNA sequence: TGTGCCACCAGCAGAGATAGGACAGGGGCGGGGGAGCAGTACTTC. It translates to CATSRDRTGAGEQYF. Combining the CDR3 with reference TRBV15 and TRBJ2-7 gives the whole variable domain DAMVIQNPRYQVTQFGKPVTLSCSQTLNHNVMYWYQQKSSQAPKLLFHYYDKDFNNEADTPDNFQSRRPNTSFCFLDIRSPGLGDTAMYLCATSRDRTGAGEQYFGPGTRLTVT.